This TCR beta chain was sequenced for a study of blood T cell repertoires in COVID-19. CDR1 is MNHEY, CDR2 SVGAGI, per germline. This CDR3 contains 16 residues. J gave up 2 bases and V 2 bases, and 7 bases lay outside the gene matches. This clone has a handful of counts. This table comes from immunoSEQ multiplex PCR, and its TCRdb copy is limited to in-frame clones, with some not included. The data hold more than 85,000 clones, with 75% to 90% observed a single time. The chain joins TRBV6-5 to TRBJ1-2, with 8 bases lining up with TRBD1. The sample consisted of peripheral blood. This TCR came from a woman aged 70 to 79 with acute or convalescent COVID-19. The CDR3 here is CASSYAGTGLNYGYTF. The CDR3 coding sequence is TGTGCCAGCAGTTACGCGGGGACAGGATTAAACTATGGCTACACCTTC.